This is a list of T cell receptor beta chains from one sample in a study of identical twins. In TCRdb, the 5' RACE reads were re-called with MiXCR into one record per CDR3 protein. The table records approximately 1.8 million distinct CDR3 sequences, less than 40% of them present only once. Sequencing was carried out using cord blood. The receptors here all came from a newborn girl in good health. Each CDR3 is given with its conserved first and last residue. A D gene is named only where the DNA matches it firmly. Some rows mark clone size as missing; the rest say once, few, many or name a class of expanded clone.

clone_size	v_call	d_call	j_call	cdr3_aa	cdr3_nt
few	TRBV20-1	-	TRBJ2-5	CSALLGLRETQYF	TGCAGTGCCCTACTAGGACTTAGGGAGACCCAGTACTTC
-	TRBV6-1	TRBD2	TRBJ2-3	CASRPGTSGWSGDTQYF	TGTGCCAGCAGGCCCGGGACTAGCGGGTGGAGTGGAGATACGCAGTATTTT
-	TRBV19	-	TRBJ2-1	CASRPHYRDNEQFF	TGTGCCAGTAGGCCACACTACAGGGACAATGAGCAGTTCTTC
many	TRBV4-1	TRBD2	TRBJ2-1	CASSQLLAGGPLYNEQFF	TGCGCCAGCAGCCAACTACTGGCGGGGGGGCCCCTTTACAATGAGCAGTTCTTC
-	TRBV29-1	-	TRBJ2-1	CSRGGAGAYNEQFF	TGCAGCAGGGGGGGCGCCGGTGCATACAATGAGCAGTTCTTC
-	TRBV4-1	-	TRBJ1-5	CASSQEVRAPPYSNQPQHF	TGCGCCAGCAGCCAAGAAGTCAGGGCGCCCCCATATAGCAATCAGCCCCAGCATTTT
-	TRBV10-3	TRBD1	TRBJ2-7	CAISEKPDRAYEQYF	TGTGCCATCAGTGAGAAACCTGACAGGGCCTACGAGCAGTACTTC
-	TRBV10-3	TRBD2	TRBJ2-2	CAIGRYTSGANTGELFF	TGTGCCATCGGCCGCTACACTAGCGGGGCTAACACCGGGGAGCTGTTTTTT
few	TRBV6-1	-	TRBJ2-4	CASSIIGAPLQGQYF	TGTGCCAGCAGTATTATAGGGGCCCCTTTGCAAGGGCAGTACTTC
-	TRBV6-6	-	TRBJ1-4	CASGEKLFF	TGTGCCAGCGGGGAAAAACTGTTTTTT
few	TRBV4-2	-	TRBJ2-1	CTSSQEGRGPYNEQFF	TGTACCAGCAGCCAAGAAGGCCGAGGGCCCTACAATGAGCAGTTCTTC
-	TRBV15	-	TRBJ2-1	CATSTQDADEQFF	TGTGCCACCAGCACCCAGGACGCGGATGAGCAGTTCTTC
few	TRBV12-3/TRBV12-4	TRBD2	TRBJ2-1	CASGTSGRPHEQFF	TGTGCCAGCGGAACTAGCGGGAGGCCCCATGAGCAGTTCTTC
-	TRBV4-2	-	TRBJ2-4	CASSPGKNIQYF	TGTGCCAGCAGCCCGGGCAAAAACATTCAGTACTTC
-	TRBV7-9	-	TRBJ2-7	CASSSSWSSYEQYF	TGTGCCAGCAGCTCCAGTTGGAGCTCCTACGAGCAGTACTTC
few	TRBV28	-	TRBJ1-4	CASSSQGSEKLFF	TGTGCCAGCAGTTCCCAGGGGTCTGAAAAACTGTTTTTT
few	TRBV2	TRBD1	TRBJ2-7	CASKQGEGVHYEQYF	TGTGCCAGCAAACAGGGGGAAGGCGTCCACTACGAGCAGTACTTC
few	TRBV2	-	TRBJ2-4	CASRDDRPKNIQYF	TGTGCCAGCAGAGACGACAGGCCCAAAAACATTCAGTACTTC
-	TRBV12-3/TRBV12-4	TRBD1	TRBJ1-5	CASSRRTGLNSNQPQHF	TGTGCCAGCAGTCGAAGGACAGGGCTGAATAGCAATCAGCCCCAGCATTTT
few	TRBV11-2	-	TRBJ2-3	CASSSDWTDTQYF	TGTGCCAGCAGCTCCGACTGGACAGATACGCAGTATTTT
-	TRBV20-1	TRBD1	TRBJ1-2	CSAGARGLYGYTF	TGCAGTGCTGGGGCTAGGGGGCTCTATGGCTACACCTTC
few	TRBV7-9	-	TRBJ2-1	CASSLVEGEQFF	TGTGCCAGCAGCTTAGTAGAGGGTGAGCAGTTCTTC
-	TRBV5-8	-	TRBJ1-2	CASSLPLLPGTYGYTF	TGTGCCAGCAGCCTTCCCCTTCTTCCCGGGACATATGGCTACACCTTC
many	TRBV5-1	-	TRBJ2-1	CASSLGSLGNEQFF	TGCGCCAGCAGCTTAGGGTCCCTCGGCAATGAGCAGTTCTTC
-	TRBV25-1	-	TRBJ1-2	CASSELRSYTF	TGTGCCAGCAGTGAATTGAGAAGCTACACCTTC
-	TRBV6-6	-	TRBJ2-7	CASSYQTLSSYNEQYF	TGTGCCAGCAGTTATCAAACCCTGAGCTCCTACAATGAGCAGTACTTC
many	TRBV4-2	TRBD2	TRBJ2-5	CASSQEGTSGETQYF	TGTGCCAGCAGCCAAGAAGGGACTAGCGGTGAGACCCAGTACTTC
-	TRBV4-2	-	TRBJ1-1	CASSQESPGGWNTEAFF	TGTGCCAGCAGCCAAGAATCTCCGGGGGGGTGGAACACTGAAGCTTTCTTT
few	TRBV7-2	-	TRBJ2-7	CASSTVFVSGSSYGQYF	TGTGCCAGCAGTACAGTGTTTGTTAGCGGTAGCTCCTACGGGCAGTACTTC
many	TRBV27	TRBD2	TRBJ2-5	CASSFSGIETQYF	TGTGCCAGCAGTTTTAGCGGGATTGAGACCCAGTACTTC
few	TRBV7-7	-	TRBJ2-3	CALGQLGVVSDTQYF	TGTGCCCTTGGTCAACTGGGGGTGGTATCAGATACGCAGTATTTT
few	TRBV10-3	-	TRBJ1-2	CAISTNRRGGRYGYTF	TGTGCCATCAGTACTAACCGCAGGGGCGGGCGCTATGGCTACACCTTC
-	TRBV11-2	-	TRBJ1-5	CASSLDSGRWYQPQHF	TGTGCCAGCAGCTTAGATTCAGGGAGGTGGTATCAGCCCCAGCATTTT
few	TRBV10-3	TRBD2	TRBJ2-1	CAIGDSGRNYNEQFF	TGTGCCATCGGCGATAGCGGGAGGAACTACAATGAGCAGTTCTTC
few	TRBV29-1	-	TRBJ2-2	CSVLSTGELFF	TGCAGCGTTCTTAGCACCGGGGAGCTGTTTTTT
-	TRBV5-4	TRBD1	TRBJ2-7	CASSLEQGALSEQYF	TGTGCCAGCAGCTTGGAGCAGGGGGCGTTATCCGAGCAGTACTTC
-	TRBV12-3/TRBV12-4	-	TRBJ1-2	CASSLDGRAYTGYTF	TGTGCCAGCAGTTTAGATGGCAGGGCTTACACTGGTTACACCTTC
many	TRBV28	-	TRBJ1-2	CASSLQTYGYTF	TGTGCCAGCAGTTTGCAGACGTATGGCTACACCTTC
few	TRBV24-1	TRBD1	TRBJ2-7	CATSESGQSSYNEQYF	TGTGCCACCAGTGAGTCGGGACAGAGCTCCTACAATGAGCAGTACTTC
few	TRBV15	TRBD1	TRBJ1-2	CATSIVGTGFPNYGYTF	TGTGCCACCAGCATTGTTGGGACAGGGTTCCCTAACTATGGCTACACCTTC
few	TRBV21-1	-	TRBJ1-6	CASEGQGDSPLHF	TGTGCCAGCGAGGGACAGGGTGATTCACCCCTCCACTTT
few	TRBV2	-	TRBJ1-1	CASSARGESPEAFF	TGTGCCAGCAGTGCCCGAGGGGAATCGCCTGAAGCTTTCTTT
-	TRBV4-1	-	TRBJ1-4	CAGSQDPGEEKLFF	TGCGCCGGCAGCCAAGATCCAGGGGAGGAAAAACTGTTTTTT
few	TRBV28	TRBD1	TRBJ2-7	CASSAGTGSEQYF	TGTGCCAGCAGTGCCGGGACAGGGAGCGAGCAGTACTTC
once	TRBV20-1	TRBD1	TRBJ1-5	CSAYRQGANQPQHF	TGCAGTGCTTACCGACAGGGGGCCAATCAGCCCCAGCATTTT
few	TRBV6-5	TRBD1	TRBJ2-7	CASSDRQGPRYEQYF	TGTGCCAGCAGTGACCGACAGGGCCCGAGGTACGAGCAGTACTTC
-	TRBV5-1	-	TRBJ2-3	CASSSRPGTSTDTQYF	TGCGCCAGCAGCTCTCGACCCGGGACTAGCACAGATACGCAGTATTTT
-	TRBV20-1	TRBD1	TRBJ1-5	CSAGTGGDQPQHF	TGCAGTGCAGGGACAGGGGGGGATCAGCCCCAGCATTTT
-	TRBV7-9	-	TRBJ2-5	CASSPATGAETQYF	TGTGCCAGCAGCCCGGCGACTGGCGCTGAGACCCAGTACTTC
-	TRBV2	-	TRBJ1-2	CASRGAESNYGYTF	TGTGCCAGCAGGGGCGCGGAGAGCAACTATGGCTACACCTTC